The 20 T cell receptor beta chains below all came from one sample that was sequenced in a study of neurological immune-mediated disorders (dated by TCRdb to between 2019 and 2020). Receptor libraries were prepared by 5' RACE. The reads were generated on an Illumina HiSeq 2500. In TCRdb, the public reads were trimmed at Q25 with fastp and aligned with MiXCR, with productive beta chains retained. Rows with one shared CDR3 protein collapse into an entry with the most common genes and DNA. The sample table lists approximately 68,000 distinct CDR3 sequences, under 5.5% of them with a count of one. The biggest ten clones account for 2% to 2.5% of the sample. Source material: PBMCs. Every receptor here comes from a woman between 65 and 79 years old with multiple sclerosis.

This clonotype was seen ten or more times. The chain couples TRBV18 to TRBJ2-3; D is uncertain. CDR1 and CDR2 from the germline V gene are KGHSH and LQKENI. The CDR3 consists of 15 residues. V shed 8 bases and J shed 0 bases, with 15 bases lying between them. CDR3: CASRPYRDSTDTQYF. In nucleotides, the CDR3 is TGTGCCAGCCGACCTTACAGAGATAGCACAGATACGCAGTATTTT.

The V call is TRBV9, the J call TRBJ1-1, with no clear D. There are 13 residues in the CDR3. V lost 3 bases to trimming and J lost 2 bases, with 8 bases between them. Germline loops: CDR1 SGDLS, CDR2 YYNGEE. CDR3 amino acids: CASSAQRNTEAFF. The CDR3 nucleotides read TGTGCCAGCAGCGCCCAGAGAAACACTGAAGCTTTCTTT.

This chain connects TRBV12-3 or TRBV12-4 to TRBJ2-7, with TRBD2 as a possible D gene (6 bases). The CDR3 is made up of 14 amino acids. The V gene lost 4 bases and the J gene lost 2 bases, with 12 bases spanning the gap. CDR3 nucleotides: TGTGCCAGCAGTTCTGACGGGAGTCCCTACGAGCAGTACTTC. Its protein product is CASSSDGSPYEQYF.

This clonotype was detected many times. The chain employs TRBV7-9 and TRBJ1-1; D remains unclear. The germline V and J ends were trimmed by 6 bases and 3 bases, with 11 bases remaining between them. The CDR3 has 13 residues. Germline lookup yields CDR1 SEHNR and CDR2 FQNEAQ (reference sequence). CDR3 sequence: CASSLTEDTEAFF. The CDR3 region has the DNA TGTGCCAGCAGTCTCACCGAAGACACTGAAGCTTTCTTT.

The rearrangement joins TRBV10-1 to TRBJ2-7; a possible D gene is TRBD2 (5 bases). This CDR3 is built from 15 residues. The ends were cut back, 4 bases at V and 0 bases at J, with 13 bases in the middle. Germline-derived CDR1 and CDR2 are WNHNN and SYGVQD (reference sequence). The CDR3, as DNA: TGCGCCAGCAGTGGAGGGCCGACGAGCTCCTACGAGCAGTACTTC. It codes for CASSGGPTSSYEQYF.

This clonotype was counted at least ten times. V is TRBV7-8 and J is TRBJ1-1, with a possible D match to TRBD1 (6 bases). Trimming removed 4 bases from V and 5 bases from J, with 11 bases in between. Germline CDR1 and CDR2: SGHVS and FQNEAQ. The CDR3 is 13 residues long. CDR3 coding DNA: TGTGCCAGCAGCTCGGAGGGGGGGACTGAAGCTTTCTTT. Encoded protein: CASSSEGGTEAFF.

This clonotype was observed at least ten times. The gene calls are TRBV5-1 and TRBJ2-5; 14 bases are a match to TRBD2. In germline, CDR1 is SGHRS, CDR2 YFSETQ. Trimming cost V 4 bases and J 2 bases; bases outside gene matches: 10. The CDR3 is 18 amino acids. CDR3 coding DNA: TGCGCCAGCAGCCGAGCAGGACTAGCGGGAGGTGGGCAAGAGACCCAGTACTTC. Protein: CASSRAGLAGGGQETQYF.

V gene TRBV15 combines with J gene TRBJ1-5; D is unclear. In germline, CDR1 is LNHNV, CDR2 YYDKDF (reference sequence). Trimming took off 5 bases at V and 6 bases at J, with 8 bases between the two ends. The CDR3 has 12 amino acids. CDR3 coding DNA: TGTGCCACCAGCGGGCCGCGTCAGCCCCAGCATTTT. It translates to CATSGPRQPQHF.

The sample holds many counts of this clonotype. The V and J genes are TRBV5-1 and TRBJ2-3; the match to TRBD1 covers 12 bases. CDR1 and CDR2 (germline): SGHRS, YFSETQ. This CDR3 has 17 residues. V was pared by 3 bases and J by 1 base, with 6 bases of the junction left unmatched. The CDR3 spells CASSWDRGRTGTDTQYF. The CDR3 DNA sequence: TGCGCCAGCAGCTGGGACAGGGGGCGAACAGGCACAGATACGCAGTATTTT.

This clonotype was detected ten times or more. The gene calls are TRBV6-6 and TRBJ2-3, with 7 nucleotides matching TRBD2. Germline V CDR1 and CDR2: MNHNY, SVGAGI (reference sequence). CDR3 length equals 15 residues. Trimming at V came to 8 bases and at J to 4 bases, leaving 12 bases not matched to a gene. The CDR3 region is CASDSAGEVPDTQYF. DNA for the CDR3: TGTGCCAGCGATTCTGCGGGAGAGGTCCCAGATACGCAGTATTTT.

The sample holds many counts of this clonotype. CDR3 nucleotide sequence: TGTGCCAGCAGCTTAGGACCCAGAAAGAACGAGCAGTACTTC. This gives the protein CASSLGPRKNEQYF. The V call is TRBV7-8, the J call TRBJ2-7; D unresolved. Between the trimmed V and J ends, which lost 1 base and 5 bases, there was a span of 12 bases. In germline, CDR1 is SGHVS, CDR2 FQNEAQ. The CDR3 is made up of 14 amino acids.

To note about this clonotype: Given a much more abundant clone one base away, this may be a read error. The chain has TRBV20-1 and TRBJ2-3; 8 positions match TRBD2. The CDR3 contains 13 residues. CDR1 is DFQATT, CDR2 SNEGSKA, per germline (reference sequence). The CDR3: CSTPGGGTDMQYF. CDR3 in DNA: TGCAGTACTCCCGGGGGGGGCACAGATATGCAGTATTTT.

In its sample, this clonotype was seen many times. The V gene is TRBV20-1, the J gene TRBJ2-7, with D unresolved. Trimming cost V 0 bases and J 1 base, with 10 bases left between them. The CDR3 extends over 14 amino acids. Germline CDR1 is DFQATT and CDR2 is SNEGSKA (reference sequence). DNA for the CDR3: TGCAGTGCTAGAGATCTTGGGGAATCCTACGAGCAGTACTTC. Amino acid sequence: CSARDLGESYEQYF.

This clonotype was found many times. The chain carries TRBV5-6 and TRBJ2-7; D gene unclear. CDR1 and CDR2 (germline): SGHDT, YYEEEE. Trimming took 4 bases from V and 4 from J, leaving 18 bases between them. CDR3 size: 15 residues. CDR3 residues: CASSPTPTQIYEQYF. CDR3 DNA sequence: TGTGCCAGCAGCCCAACTCCGACCCAGATATACGAGCAGTACTTC.

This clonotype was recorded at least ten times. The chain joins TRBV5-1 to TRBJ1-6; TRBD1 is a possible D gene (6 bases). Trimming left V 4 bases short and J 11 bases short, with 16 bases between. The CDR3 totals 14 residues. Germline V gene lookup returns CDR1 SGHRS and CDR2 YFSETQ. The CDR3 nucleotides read TGCGCCAGCAGCGTGAACAGGGATTTCGCACCCCTCCACTTT. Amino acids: CASSVNRDFAPLHF.

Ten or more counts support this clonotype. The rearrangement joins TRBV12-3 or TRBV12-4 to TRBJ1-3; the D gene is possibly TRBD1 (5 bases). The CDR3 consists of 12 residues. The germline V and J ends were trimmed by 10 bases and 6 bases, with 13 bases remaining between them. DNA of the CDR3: TGTGCCACCTCCCGGGGCCTAAACACCATATATTTT. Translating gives CATSRGLNTIYF.

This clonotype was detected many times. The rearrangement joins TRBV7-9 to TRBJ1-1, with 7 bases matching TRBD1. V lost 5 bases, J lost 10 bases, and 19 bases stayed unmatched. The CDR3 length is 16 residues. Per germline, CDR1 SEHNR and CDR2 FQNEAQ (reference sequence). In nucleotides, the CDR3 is TGTGCCAGCAGCACTCAATACAGGGGCCGCAATTTTGGAGCTTTCTTT. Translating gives CASSTQYRGRNFGAFF.

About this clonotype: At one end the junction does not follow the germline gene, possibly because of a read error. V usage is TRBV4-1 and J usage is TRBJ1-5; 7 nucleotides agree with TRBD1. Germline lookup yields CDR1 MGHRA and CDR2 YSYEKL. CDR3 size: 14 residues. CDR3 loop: CASSQLRGLIPQNF. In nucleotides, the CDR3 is TGCGCCAGCAGCCAATTAAGGGGGCTTATTCCCCAGAATTTT.

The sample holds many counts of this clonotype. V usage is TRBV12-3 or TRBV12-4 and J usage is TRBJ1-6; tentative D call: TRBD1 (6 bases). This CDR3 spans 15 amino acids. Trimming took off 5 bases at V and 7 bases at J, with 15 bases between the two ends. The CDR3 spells CASSPGQHVNSPLHF. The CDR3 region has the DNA TGTGCCAGCAGTCCCGGACAGCATGTCAATTCACCCCTCCACTTT.

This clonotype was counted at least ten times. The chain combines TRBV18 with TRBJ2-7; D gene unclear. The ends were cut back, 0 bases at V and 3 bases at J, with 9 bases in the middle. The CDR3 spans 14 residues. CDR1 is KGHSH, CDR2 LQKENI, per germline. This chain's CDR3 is CASSPPDGLYEQYF. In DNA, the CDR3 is TGTGCCAGCTCACCACCGGATGGCCTCTACGAGCAGTACTTC.